Below, 11 T cell receptor beta chains from the same sample are listed, as sequenced in a study of blood T cells in healthy people across ages (dated by TCRdb to the mid-2010s). The library was prepared using 5' RACE. For sequencing, an Illumina HiSeq 2500 was employed. A second PCR of roughly 6 to 12 cycles was run with a J-beta primer mix and a sample-barcoded 5' primer. The public sequencing data were trimmed at Q25 with fastp and processed into clonotypes with MiXCR by TCRdb, which kept only in-frame beta chains. For every CDR3 protein sequence, its rows merge into one entry that carries the most common genes and DNA. In this sample the table shows fewer than 900,000 distinct CDR3 sequences, about 36% of which occur a single time. Of the sample, 10% to 15% is held by the ten largest clones. The sample consisted of blood. The receptors come from a man aged 18 to 29 in good health.

This clonotype appeared many times. The rearrangement joins TRBV6-6 to TRBJ1-5; 10 bases align to TRBD1. The CDR3 spans 15 residues. The germline CDR1 and CDR2 sequences are MNHNY and SVGAGI (reference sequence). Trimming cost V 2 bases and J 5 bases; bases outside gene matches: 3. CDR3 sequence: CASSYRTGGDQPQHF. CDR3 sequence (DNA): TGTGCCAGCAGTTACCGGACAGGGGGAGATCAGCCCCAGCATTTT.

The chain has TRBV20-1 and TRBJ1-4, with D hard to call. The CDR3 covers 14 residues. Looked up from germline, CDR1 is DFQATT and CDR2 is SNEGSKA (reference sequence). Trimming pared 1 base from V and 5 bases from J, leaving 11 bases between. CDR3 sequence: CSARAPGSNEKLFF. The CDR3 nucleotides are TGCAGTGCTAGAGCCCCGGGCTCCAATGAAAAACTGTTTTTT.

This chain links TRBV30 with TRBJ1-2; D is perhaps TRBD1 (6 bases). CDR3 length: 11 residues. The V end was cut by 4 bases, the J end by 7 bases, with 10 bases between. The germline V gene encodes CDR1 GTSNPN and CDR2 SVGIG (reference sequence). This CDR3 reads CAWTKGGGYTF. CDR3 DNA sequence: TGTGCCTGGACGAAGGGGGGTGGCTACACCTTC.

V and J are TRBV5-1 and TRBJ2-3, with 8 bases aligning to TRBD2. J was trimmed by 6 bases and V by 5 bases; bases with no gene match: 8. The germline CDR1 and CDR2 sequences are SGHRS and YFSETQ. This CDR3 region has 14 residues. CDR3 loop: CASRRSGGEDTQYF. The CDR3 nucleotides are TGCGCCAGCAGACGAAGCGGGGGTGAGGATACGCAGTATTTT. Combining the CDR3 with reference TRBV5-1 and TRBJ2-3 gives the whole variable domain KAGVTQTPRYLIKTRGQQVTLSCSPISGHRSVSWYQQTPGQGLQFLFEYFSETQRNKGNFPGRFSGRQFSNSRSEMNVSTLELGDSALYLCASRRSGGEDTQYFGPGTRLTVL.

This clonotype was seen repeatedly, ten times or more. The chain joins TRBV20-1 to TRBJ2-5, with D maybe TRBD1 (6 bases). The CDR3 runs 13 residues. The germline V and J ends were trimmed by 6 bases and 3 bases, with 14 bases remaining between them. Germline values: CDR1 DFQATT, CDR2 SNEGSKA (reference sequence). The DNA of the CDR3 is TGCAGTGCCCCAAGGACAGCAGAAGAGACCCAGTACTTC. It is translated as CSAPRTAEETQYF.

This clonotype was counted a few times. The junction differs from germline at one of its ends, possibly a read error. The chain joins TRBV12-5 to TRBJ2-1; D unclear. Germline values: CDR1 LGHNT, CDR2 FRNRAP. The CDR3 loop spans 16 amino acids. CDR3 in amino acids: CASGLVRTTSNNEQFF. DNA of the CDR3: TGTGCTAGTGGTCTGGTGAGGACCACGTCTAACAATGAGCAGTTCTTC.

V is TRBV4-1 and J is TRBJ2-5, with 8 nucleotides matching TRBD2. The CDR3 runs 15 residues. Germline-derived CDR1 and CDR2 are MGHRA and YSYEKL. J lost 3 bases, V lost 0 bases, and 3 bases had no gene match. For the CDR3, the DNA is TGCGCCAGCAGCCAAGATCGGGGGGGGGAAGAGACCCAGTACTTC. It codes for CASSQDRGGEETQYF.

This clonotype showed up just a few times. The rearrangement links TRBV4-3 to TRBJ2-7; 7 bases are shared with TRBD1. V gave up 0 bases and J gave up 6 bases; unmatched junction bases: 5. CDR3 length: 14 residues. CDR1 and CDR2 (germline): LGHNA, YSLEER. CDR3 DNA sequence: TGCGCCAGCAGCCAAGATTTCTCAGGGGGCGAGCAGTACTTC. Amino acids: CASSQDFSGGEQYF.

V is TRBV12-3 or TRBV12-4 and J is TRBJ1-1; D ambiguous. V was trimmed by 8 bases and J by 7 bases, leaving 23 bases between them. The length of the CDR3 is 15 residues. The CDR3 bases are TGTGCCAGCCTTGTTGTCATCCGAGGCGGAATTGAAGCTTTCTTT. It encodes CASLVVIRGGIEAFF.

This clonotype appeared many times. Written as DNA, the CDR3 is TGCAGTGCTAGATTAACGGGCGAGACCGCCAAAAACATTCAGTACTTC. Translating it yields CSARLTGETAKNIQYF. V and J are TRBV20-1 and TRBJ2-4; D gene uncertain. CDR1 is DFQATT and CDR2 is SNEGSKA in the germline V gene (reference sequence). This CDR3 contains 16 residues. V lost 2 bases, J lost 1 base, and 15 bases lay in between.

Ten or more counts support this clonotype. The rearrangement joins TRBV7-9 to TRBJ2-1; D is undetermined. Between the trimmed V and J ends, which lost 1 base and 15 bases, there was a span of 16 bases. Germline V gives CDR1 SEHNR, CDR2 FQNEAQ (reference sequence). This CDR3 spans 13 amino acids. The chain's CDR3 is CASSLEGQVSMFF. The CDR3 DNA reads as TGTGCCAGCAGCTTAGAGGGCCAGGTCTCGATGTTCTTC. Supplemented by reference TRBV7-9 and TRBJ2-1, the full variable domain reads DTGVSQNPRHKITKRGQNVTFRCDPISEHNRLYWYRQTLGQGPEFLTYFQNEAQLEKSRLLSDRFSAERPKGSFSTLEIQRTEQGDSAMYLCASSLEGQVSMFFGPGTRLTVL.